The rows below give T cell receptor beta chains drawn from one sample of a study of OX40 agonist ivuxolimab in advanced cancers. Profiled with immunoSEQ multiplex PCR; TCRdb holds only in-frame clones, not every one. Here the sample spans 20,000 to 25,000 clones, about four fifths being singletons. Specimen: CD4+ or CD8+ T cells sorted from blood, collected in a trial of the OX40 agonist ivuxolimab. These receptors originate from an adult with an advanced solid tumor such as melanoma, head and neck, liver or kidney cancer. Both conserved end residues are part of each CDR3. Each record gives: CDR3 DNA, CDR3 protein, D gene, J gene, CDR3 length, V gene, clone size. A D gene is named only where the DNA matches it firmly. Some rows mark clone size as missing; the rest say once, few, many or name a class of expanded clone.

CDR3 DNA: TGTGCCAGCAGCCAGCGACAGGGGGCCTCTTACGAGCAGTACTTC
CDR3 protein: CASSQRQGASYEQYF
D gene: TRBD1
J gene: TRBJ2-7
CDR3 length: 15
V gene: TRBV27
clone size: NA

CDR3 DNA: TGTGCCAGCTCACCACGTGCGCGGCAGGATAATTCACCCCTCCACTTT
CDR3 protein: CASSPRARQDNSPLHF
D gene: NA
J gene: TRBJ1-6
CDR3 length: 16
V gene: TRBV18
clone size: NA

CDR3 DNA: TGTGCTAGCAGCTTCTCCGGCGGGGGGCCAAGCGAGACCCAGTACTTC
CDR3 protein: CASSFSGGGPSETQYF
D gene: TRBD2
J gene: TRBJ2-5
CDR3 length: 16
V gene: TRBV7-7
clone size: NA

CDR3 DNA: TGTGCCAGCAGCTCGAGGGCGGGGACCGGGGAGCTGTTTTTT
CDR3 protein: CASSSRAGTGELFF
D gene: NA
J gene: TRBJ2-2
CDR3 length: 14
V gene: TRBV7-2
clone size: NA

CDR3 DNA: TGTGCCAGCAGTGAACTCCGGGTCATGGGCATGAACACTGAAGCTTTCTTT
CDR3 protein: CASSELRVMGMNTEAFF
D gene: NA
J gene: TRBJ1-1
CDR3 length: 17
V gene: TRBV6-1
clone size: NA

CDR3 DNA: TGCAGCGTTCAACCCGGAGATGATGAGCAGTTCTTC
CDR3 protein: CSVQPGDDEQFF
D gene: NA
J gene: TRBJ2-1
CDR3 length: 12
V gene: TRBV29-1
clone size: once

CDR3 DNA: TGTGCCAGCAGCCGCAGTGGCCCGAACACTGAAGCTTTCTTT
CDR3 protein: CASSRSGPNTEAFF
D gene: NA
J gene: TRBJ1-1
CDR3 length: 14
V gene: TRBV7-2
clone size: once

CDR3 DNA: TGTGCCAGCAGCCCTTTACCATTCCGGCAAGAGACCCAGTACTTC
CDR3 protein: CASSPLPFRQETQYF
D gene: NA
J gene: TRBJ2-5
CDR3 length: 15
V gene: TRBV11-3
clone size: NA

CDR3 DNA: TGTGCCAGCAGTCAAGCGGGAGGGTCAGAGACCCAGTACTTC
CDR3 protein: CASSQAGGSETQYF
D gene: TRBD2
J gene: TRBJ2-5
CDR3 length: 14
V gene: TRBV6-5
clone size: once

CDR3 DNA: TGTGCCAGCAGCAGGGGGGGAGTAGGGAACTATGGCTACACCTTC
CDR3 protein: CASSRGGVGNYGYTF
D gene: NA
J gene: TRBJ1-2
CDR3 length: 15
V gene: TRBV7-2
clone size: NA

CDR3 DNA: TGTGCCAGCAGCTTCGCGCACTATGGCTACACCTTC
CDR3 protein: CASSFAHYGYTF
D gene: NA
J gene: TRBJ1-2
CDR3 length: 12
V gene: TRBV7-2
clone size: NA

CDR3 DNA: TGTGCCAGCCGCAGGACAGTGCTAGCCAAAAACATTCAGTACTTC
CDR3 protein: CASRRTVLAKNIQYF
D gene: NA
J gene: TRBJ2-4
CDR3 length: 15
V gene: TRBV6-5
clone size: NA

CDR3 DNA: TGTGCCAGCAGCCCGAGGTTGGGGGGTTCCTACGAGCAGTACTTC
CDR3 protein: CASSPRLGGSYEQYF
D gene: NA
J gene: TRBJ2-7
CDR3 length: 15
V gene: TRBV13
clone size: NA

CDR3 DNA: TGTGCCAGTAGTATGGCCCCCCAGGCGGTGGACACTGAAGCTTTCTTT
CDR3 protein: CASSMAPQAVDTEAFF
D gene: NA
J gene: TRBJ1-1
CDR3 length: 16
V gene: TRBV19
clone size: NA

CDR3 DNA: TGCGCCAGCAGCTTGCGCCCCGCCCTACCCGGGGACAGGGGACTCCGAGGCTACACCTTC
CDR3 protein: CASSLRPALPGDRGLRGYTF
D gene: TRBD1
J gene: TRBJ1-2
CDR3 length: 20
V gene: TRBV5-1
clone size: NA

CDR3 DNA: TGTGCCAGCAGCCCTAGCGGGACCTACGAGCAGTACTTC
CDR3 protein: CASSPSGTYEQYF
D gene: TRBD2
J gene: TRBJ2-7
CDR3 length: 13
V gene: TRBV2
clone size: NA

CDR3 DNA: TGCAGCGTTTCTAGCGGAGGAGGGTCCTACGAGCAGTACTTC
CDR3 protein: CSVSSGGGSYEQYF
D gene: TRBD2
J gene: TRBJ2-7
CDR3 length: 14
V gene: TRBV29-1
clone size: NA

CDR3 DNA: TGTGCCAGCAGTGAGAGGTTCCAGGAGCAGTTCTTC
CDR3 protein: CASSERFQEQFF
D gene: NA
J gene: TRBJ2-1
CDR3 length: 12
V gene: TRBV25-1
clone size: NA

CDR3 DNA: TGTGCCAGCAGCTTGATATCCGGTAGCGGGAGGTTGGATACGCAGTATTTT
CDR3 protein: CASSLISGSGRLDTQYF
D gene: TRBD2
J gene: TRBJ2-3
CDR3 length: 17
V gene: TRBV5-6
clone size: NA

CDR3 DNA: TGTGCCAGCAGCCGATGGACTAGCGGGAGCTCCTACAATGAGCAGTTCTTC
CDR3 protein: CASSRWTSGSSYNEQFF
D gene: TRBD2
J gene: TRBJ2-1
CDR3 length: 17
V gene: TRBV11-3
clone size: NA

CDR3 DNA: TGTGCCAGCAGCTCAGGGGCCCCAGATACGCAGTATTTT
CDR3 protein: CASSSGAPDTQYF
D gene: NA
J gene: TRBJ2-3
CDR3 length: 13
V gene: TRBV11-2
clone size: NA

CDR3 DNA: TGTGCCAGCAGGGTCTTTAAAGGGGACACTGAAGCTTTCTTT
CDR3 protein: CASRVFKGDTEAFF
D gene: NA
J gene: TRBJ1-1
CDR3 length: 14
V gene: TRBV6-1
clone size: NA

CDR3 DNA: TGCGCCAGCAGCCCGGGACAGGGGGCGGGTGGCTACACCTTC
CDR3 protein: CASSPGQGAGGYTF
D gene: TRBD1
J gene: TRBJ1-2
CDR3 length: 14
V gene: TRBV5-1
clone size: NA

CDR3 DNA: TGCAGCGTTAGAATCCGGGAAAAACTGTTTTTT
CDR3 protein: CSVRIREKLFF
D gene: NA
J gene: TRBJ1-4
CDR3 length: 11
V gene: TRBV29-1
clone size: few

CDR3 DNA: TGTGCCATCAGTTCCGGGACAGGATACGAGCAGTACTTC
CDR3 protein: CAISSGTGYEQYF
D gene: TRBD1
J gene: TRBJ2-7
CDR3 length: 13
V gene: TRBV10-3
clone size: NA

CDR3 DNA: TGTGCCAGCGTCGAGGACAGGGGAACAGATACGCAGTATTTT
CDR3 protein: CASVEDRGTDTQYF
D gene: TRBD1
J gene: TRBJ2-3
CDR3 length: 14
V gene: TRBV6-1
clone size: NA

CDR3 DNA: TGTGCCAGCAGCTTGGCCATCGGGGGGGGGAACACAGATACGCAGTATTTT
CDR3 protein: CASSLAIGGGNTDTQYF
D gene: TRBD2
J gene: TRBJ2-3
CDR3 length: 17
V gene: TRBV5-8
clone size: NA

CDR3 DNA: TGTGCCAGCAGTACGATAGGGGTTGGCGCTGAAGCTTTCTTT
CDR3 protein: CASSTIGVGAEAFF
D gene: NA
J gene: TRBJ1-1
CDR3 length: 14
V gene: TRBV27
clone size: NA

CDR3 DNA: TGCGCCAGCAGTGACCGACAGGGACACTATGGCTACACCTTC
CDR3 protein: CASSDRQGHYGYTF
D gene: TRBD1
J gene: TRBJ1-2
CDR3 length: 14
V gene: TRBV5-1
clone size: few

CDR3 DNA: TGTGCCAGCAGCTCCCATGGGGGGGGAGTGAATGAGCAGTTCTTC
CDR3 protein: CASSSHGGGVNEQFF
D gene: TRBD2
J gene: TRBJ2-1
CDR3 length: 15
V gene: TRBV11-2
clone size: NA

CDR3 DNA: TGTGCCAGCAGTGTTGAGCCTAGGGGAAGTGAAGCTTTCTTT
CDR3 protein: CASSVEPRGSEAFF
D gene: NA
J gene: TRBJ1-1
CDR3 length: 14
V gene: TRBV6-4
clone size: NA

CDR3 DNA: TGTGCCAGTACGGGGGGCGCATCCTATGGCTACACCTTC
CDR3 protein: CASTGGASYGYTF
D gene: NA
J gene: TRBJ1-2
CDR3 length: 13
V gene: TRBV19
clone size: NA

CDR3 DNA: TGCGCCAGCAGCCGACAAGGCGGGGGCCCAGAGCCTGGAAACACCATATATTTT
CDR3 protein: CASSRQGGGPEPGNTIYF
D gene: NA
J gene: TRBJ1-3
CDR3 length: 18
V gene: TRBV5-1
clone size: NA

CDR3 DNA: TGTGCCATCAGCCCAGGGACGGGGAGGAGCTCCTACGAGCAGTACTTC
CDR3 protein: CAISPGTGRSSYEQYF
D gene: NA
J gene: TRBJ2-7
CDR3 length: 16
V gene: TRBV10-3
clone size: NA

CDR3 DNA: TGTGCCAGCAGCCCACTCTTGACTAGGTCGGATTACGAGCAGTACTTC
CDR3 protein: CASSPLLTRSDYEQYF
D gene: NA
J gene: TRBJ2-7
CDR3 length: 16
V gene: TRBV7-8
clone size: NA

CDR3 DNA: TGTGCCAGCAGCCTCCCCGGGGGGGACGGGGGTTACGAGCAGTACTTC
CDR3 protein: CASSLPGGDGGYEQYF
D gene: TRBD2
J gene: TRBJ2-7
CDR3 length: 16
V gene: TRBV4-2
clone size: NA

CDR3 DNA: TGTGCCAGCAGTTACCCGGACAGGGTAGATACGCAGTATTTT
CDR3 protein: CASSYPDRVDTQYF
D gene: TRBD1
J gene: TRBJ2-3
CDR3 length: 14
V gene: TRBV6-6
clone size: NA

CDR3 DNA: TGTGCCAGCAACCTGGGACCGGGTTGGACTGCTCGGCACTCCTACGAGCAGTACTTC
CDR3 protein: CASNLGPGWTARHSYEQYF
D gene: NA
J gene: TRBJ2-7
CDR3 length: 19
V gene: TRBV5-6
clone size: NA

CDR3 DNA: TGTGCCAGCAGCTTGGTGCCGACAGGCACTGAAGCTTTCTTT
CDR3 protein: CASSLVPTGTEAFF
D gene: NA
J gene: TRBJ1-1
CDR3 length: 14
V gene: TRBV5-6
clone size: NA

CDR3 DNA: TGTGCCAGCAGCCAAGCGGGCGATCCCTACGAGCAGTACTTC
CDR3 protein: CASSQAGDPYEQYF
D gene: NA
J gene: TRBJ2-7
CDR3 length: 14
V gene: TRBV14
clone size: NA

CDR3 DNA: TGTGCCAGCAGCTTGGCGGGTTTAGGTGAAGCTTTCTTT
CDR3 protein: CASSLAGLGEAFF
D gene: NA
J gene: TRBJ1-1
CDR3 length: 13
V gene: TRBV5-6
clone size: few

CDR3 DNA: TGCGCCAGCAGCCAAGAGAGGGTACAATACAATGAGCAGTTCTTC
CDR3 protein: CASSQERVQYNEQFF
D gene: NA
J gene: TRBJ2-1
CDR3 length: 15
V gene: TRBV4-1
clone size: NA

CDR3 DNA: TGCGCCAGCAGCCAAGTCGTCTACAATGAGCAGTTCTTC
CDR3 protein: CASSQVVYNEQFF
D gene: NA
J gene: TRBJ2-1
CDR3 length: 13
V gene: TRBV4-3
clone size: few

CDR3 DNA: TGCAGCGTTGCCCCCGGGACAGGGGGCGCGGGGACTGAAGCTTTCTTT
CDR3 protein: CSVAPGTGGAGTEAFF
D gene: TRBD1
J gene: TRBJ1-1
CDR3 length: 16
V gene: TRBV29-1
clone size: NA

CDR3 DNA: TGTGCCAGCAGCGGCCGACTAGCGGGAGACGATGAGCAGTTCTTC
CDR3 protein: CASSGRLAGDDEQFF
D gene: TRBD2
J gene: TRBJ2-1
CDR3 length: 15
V gene: TRBV11-2
clone size: NA

CDR3 DNA: TGTGCCAGCAGTGAAGTCAGGGAAGGGGGCTACACCTTC
CDR3 protein: CASSEVREGGYTF
D gene: NA
J gene: TRBJ1-2
CDR3 length: 13
V gene: TRBV2
clone size: NA

CDR3 DNA: TGTGCCAGCAGTCACCCGGGCAATGAGCAGTTCTTC
CDR3 protein: CASSHPGNEQFF
D gene: NA
J gene: TRBJ2-1
CDR3 length: 12
V gene: TRBV6-5
clone size: NA

CDR3 DNA: TGTGCCATCAGTGAGTCGACTAGCCGGTTGGAGACCCAGTACTTC
CDR3 protein: CAISESTSRLETQYF
D gene: TRBD2
J gene: TRBJ2-5
CDR3 length: 15
V gene: TRBV10-3
clone size: NA

CDR3 DNA: TGCGCCAGCAGCGAACAGGGGACCGGGGAGCTGTTTTTT
CDR3 protein: CASSEQGTGELFF
D gene: TRBD1
J gene: TRBJ2-2
CDR3 length: 13
V gene: TRBV5-1
clone size: NA

CDR3 DNA: TGTGCCAGCAGTCCACTAGCGGACAGCTCCTACAATGAGCAGTTCTTC
CDR3 protein: CASSPLADSSYNEQFF
D gene: TRBD2
J gene: TRBJ2-1
CDR3 length: 16
V gene: TRBV2
clone size: NA

CDR3 DNA: TGCGCCAGCAGAGCGGGGGTCGGTTACGAGCAGTACTTC
CDR3 protein: CASRAGVGYEQYF
D gene: TRBD2
J gene: TRBJ2-7
CDR3 length: 13
V gene: TRBV5-1
clone size: NA

CDR3 DNA: TGTGCCAGCAGCCGAGAGGCAGTTGGCTACACCTTC
CDR3 protein: CASSREAVGYTF
D gene: NA
J gene: TRBJ1-2
CDR3 length: 12
V gene: TRBV7-9
clone size: NA